These 29 T cell receptor beta chains came from one sample sequenced in a study of CD8 T cells in Susac syndrome. When the RNA was reverse transcribed, random hexamers were used with an input of roughly 0.45 to 1 ug. TCRdb analysed the immunoSEQ multiplex PCR reads with MiXCR anew, one entry per CDR3 protein. The repertoire holds about 180,000 distinct CDR3 sequences, 85% to 95% seen once, with 0.12% in the top ten. Specimen: CD4+ T cells from PBMCs. The receptors stem from a human donor with Susac syndrome.

The V call is TRBV29-1, the J call TRBJ2-5; TRBD2 agrees at 8 bases. J lost 5 bases, V lost 4 bases, and 6 bases had no gene match. Germline CDR1 is SQVTM and CDR2 is ANQGSEA. The CDR3 runs to 13 residues. The CDR3 bases are TGCAGCGTTGCCGGGGGGGCTGGTGAGACCCAGTACTTC. As protein: CSVAGGAGETQYF.

The chain recombines TRBV20-1 with TRBJ1-5, with TRBD1 as a possible D gene (6 bases). Germline V gene lookup returns CDR1 DFQATT and CDR2 SNEGSKA (reference sequence). CDR3 length: 17 residues. Trimming pared 0 bases from V and 4 bases from J, leaving 19 bases between. The CDR3 DNA reads as TGCAGTGCTAGAGAGGGCCTCCGGGACATAAGGAATCAGCCCCAGCATTTT. Translated, it gives CSAREGLRDIRNQPQHF.

The chain uses TRBV5-1 and TRBJ1-2, with D tentatively TRBD1 (6 bases). Trimming took 1 base from V and 2 from J, leaving 9 bases between them. Germline CDR1 SGHRS, CDR2 YFSETQ. The CDR3 runs to 14 residues. CDR3 sequence: CASSLSGGNYGYTF. The CDR3 DNA reads as TGCGCCAGCAGCTTGTCGGGGGGCAACTATGGCTACACCTTC.

This chain joins TRBV5-6 and TRBJ1-6; D not certain. CDR3 length: 14 amino acids. V lost 3 bases and J lost 6, with 10 bases in between. Germline V CDR1 and CDR2: SGHDT, YYEEEE. The CDR3 protein is CASSSSGPNSPLHF. CDR3 bases: TGTGCCAGCAGCTCTTCGGGTCCTAATTCACCCCTCCACTTT.

The chain employs TRBV2 and TRBJ1-5; weak D call: TRBD1 (5 bases). This CDR3 comprises 15 residues. Germline V gene sequence: CDR1 SNHLY, CDR2 FYNNEI. The germline V and J ends were trimmed by 4 bases and 6 bases, with 16 bases remaining between them. CDR3 protein: CASSVREAGSQPQHF. The CDR3, as DNA: TGTGCCAGCAGTGTCCGAGAGGCAGGGAGTCAGCCCCAGCATTTT.

The chain recombines TRBV18 with TRBJ1-6; no clear D. This CDR3 is 13 amino acids long. Germline V CDR1 and CDR2: KGHSH, LQKENI. The V end was cut by 3 bases, the J end by 11 bases, with 11 bases between. CDR3 sequence (DNA): TGTGCCAGCTCACCCTCCCCTTCAGCACCCCTCCACTTT. It is translated as CASSPSPSAPLHF. Drawing the rest from reference TRBV18 and TRBJ1-6, the complete variable domain is NAGVMQNPRHLVRRRGQEARLRCSPMKGHSHVYWYRQLPEEGLKFMVYLQKENIIDESGMPKERFSAEFPKEGPSILRIQQVVRGDSAAYFCASSPSPSAPLHFGNGTRLTVT.

The J gene is TRBJ1-1, the V gene TRBV5-1, with D tentatively TRBD1 (6 bases). This CDR3 contains 15 residues. The germline CDR1 and CDR2 sequences are SGHRS and YFSETQ. V was pared by 4 bases and J by 0 bases, with 13 bases between. CDR3 DNA: TGCGCCAGCAGCGCCCAGGGGAACATGAACACTGAAGCTTTCTTT. Amino acid sequence: CASSAQGNMNTEAFF.

The chain employs TRBV19 and TRBJ2-2; D not resolved. This CDR3 contains 13 residues. Between the trimmed V and J ends, which lost 5 bases and 9 bases, there was a span of 13 bases. The V gene's germline CDR1 is LNHDA and CDR2 SQIVND (reference sequence). The CDR3 sequence is CASSETHGRELFF. The DNA for the CDR3 is TGTGCCAGTAGTGAGACCCATGGTAGGGAGCTGTTTTTT.

The chain uses TRBV4-1 and TRBJ2-3; tentatively, D is TRBD2 (6 bases). This CDR3 has 19 amino acids. Trimming took 4 bases from V and 0 from J, leaving 23 bases between them. Germline loops: CDR1 MGHRA, CDR2 YSYEKL. CDR3 in DNA: TGCGCCAGCAGCCGCCCCGGGGGAACAGCGCAGACTAGCACAGATACGCAGTATTTT. Its translation is CASSRPGGTAQTSTDTQYF.

This chain joins TRBV12-5 and TRBJ1-2, with 7 bases fitting TRBD1. The germline CDR1 and CDR2 sequences are LGHNT and FRNRAP. The J segment lost 0 bases and the V segment lost 6 bases, leaving 4 bases of the junction unmatched. The CDR3 runs to 14 residues. CDR3 sequence reads: CASGPGTANYGYTF. In DNA, the CDR3 is TGTGCTAGTGGACCCGGGACAGCTAACTATGGCTACACCTTC.

The rearrangement joins TRBV18 to TRBJ1-1; no clear D. Germline V CDR1 and CDR2: KGHSH, LQKENI. The V end lost 1 base, the J end lost 5 bases, and 11 bases lay between the germline ends. The CDR3 totals 14 residues. CDR3 residues: CASSPRREETEAFF. The CDR3 DNA reads as TGTGCCAGCTCACCACGGCGGGAGGAAACTGAAGCTTTCTTT.

This chain joins TRBV15 and TRBJ2-5; TRBD2 aligns across 8 bases. Germline CDR1 reads LNHNV; CDR2 reads YYDKDF (reference sequence). This CDR3 has 18 amino acids. V lost 0 bases and J lost 5; bases outside the gene matches: 14. Here the CDR3 DNA reads TGTGCCACCAGCAGAGATTACCCAGGTAGCGGGGAGTTCGAGACCCAGTACTTC. As protein: CATSRDYPGSGEFETQYF.

Turning to this clonotype: An end of the junction differs from the germline gene, which may be a read error. CDR3 in amino acids: CSARARERSFFF. In DNA, the CDR3 is TGCAGTGCTAGAGCCCGGGAACGCTCGTTCTTTTTC. The V and J genes are TRBV20-1 and TRBJ2-7; tentatively, D is TRBD2 (5 bases). This CDR3 is 12 amino acids long. The germline V gene has CDR1 DFQATT and CDR2 SNEGSKA (reference sequence).

The chain carries TRBV29-1 and TRBJ1-1, with unresolved D. Germline-derived CDR1 and CDR2 are SQVTM and ANQGSEA. CDR3 length: 11 residues. Trimming stripped 4 bases from V and 3 bases from J, with 6 bases between. Written as DNA, the CDR3 is TGCAGCGTTGGAACGGACACTGAAGCTTTCTTT. It codes for CSVGTDTEAFF.

V is TRBV5-1 and J is TRBJ2-4, with 7 bases identical to TRBD1. After removal of 0 bases from V and 12 bases from J, the junction contained 6 bases not matched to a gene. The CDR3 extends over 13 amino acids. Germline V CDR1 and CDR2: SGHRS, YFSETQ. As DNA, the CDR3 is TGCGCCAGCAGCTTGGGCCAGGGGGAACGTCAGTACTTC. This codes for CASSLGQGERQYF.

The CDR3 spells CSASEAGETQYF. The CDR3 DNA follows: TGCAGTGCTAGTGAGGCCGGAGAGACCCAGTACTTC. This chain uses TRBV20-1 with TRBJ2-5, with D unresolved. Germline assignment: CDR1 DFQATT and CDR2 SNEGSKA (reference sequence). This CDR3 is 12 amino acids long. V was clipped by 3 bases and J by 4 bases, with 9 bases between them.

The chain joins TRBV25-1 to TRBJ2-7; D possibly corresponds to TRBD2 (5 bases). V lost 8 bases, J lost 7 bases, and 12 bases lay in between. Looked up from germline, CDR1 is MGHDK and CDR2 is SYGVNS. This CDR3 comprises 11 residues. The CDR3 DNA follows: TGTGCCAGCCGGGCTAGCTCGGAGCAGTACTTC. It specifies CASRASSEQYF.

The chain couples TRBV5-1 to TRBJ2-2; TRBD2 might be the D (6 bases). With 0 bases removed from V and 5 bases from J, the gap between germline ends came to 11 bases. CDR3 length equals 15 residues. Germline CDR1 and CDR2: SGHRS and YFSETQ. CDR3 sequence: CASSLAAGWTGELFF. The DNA for the CDR3 is TGCGCCAGCAGCTTGGCCGCGGGGTGGACCGGGGAGCTGTTTTTT.

This chain joins TRBV3-1 and TRBJ2-5, with D perhaps TRBD2 (5 bases). CDR1 is LGHDT, CDR2 YNNKEL, per germline (reference sequence). The CDR3 is made up of 15 amino acids. The V and J ends lost 8 bases and 5 bases respectively, with 21 bases between them. CDR3 loop: CASSPPGVLRETQYF. CDR3 in DNA: TGTGCCAGCTCTCCGCCCGGGGTATTACGGGAGACCCAGTACTTC.

This chain joins TRBV28 and TRBJ1-2; D not resolved. This CDR3 has 15 residues. Per germline, CDR1 MDHEN and CDR2 SYDVKM. V dropped 3 bases and J dropped 10 bases, with 21 bases sitting between them. CDR3 sequence: CASSFPRPSGSLYTF. CDR3 DNA sequence: TGTGCCAGCAGTTTCCCCCGCCCCAGCGGGTCCCTCTACACCTTC.

The rearrangement uses TRBV7-2 and TRBJ2-1; 9 bases are a match to TRBD2. The CDR3 extends over 13 amino acids. Looked up from germline, CDR1 is SGHTA and CDR2 is FQGNSA. V lost 6 bases to trimming and J lost 7 bases; unmatched junction nucleotides: 4. CDR3 DNA sequence: TGTGCCAGCAGACCAACTAGCGGGAATGAGCAGTTCTTC. Translated: CASRPTSGNEQFF.

This clonotype appeared a single time. The rearrangement uses TRBV20-1 and TRBJ2-2; unclear D gene. Trimming took 3 bases from V and 1 from J, leaving 6 bases between them. The CDR3 extends over 13 amino acids. Germline-derived CDR1 and CDR2 are DFQATT and SNEGSKA (reference sequence). In nucleotides, the CDR3 is TGCAGTGCTAGGAGAATGAACACCGGGGAGCTGTTTTTT. Encoded protein: CSARRMNTGELFF.

The rearrangement uses TRBV3-1 and TRBJ1-1, with D hard to call. The germline V gene encodes CDR1 LGHDT and CDR2 YNNKEL (reference sequence). V lost 4 bases and J 1 base, leaving 10 bases between the germline ends. The CDR3 consists of 14 residues. This chain's CDR3 is CASSLASSNTEAFF. The CDR3 nucleotides read TGTGCCAGCAGCCTGGCCAGTTCGAACACTGAAGCTTTCTTT.

This clonotype was counted a single time. The rearrangement joins TRBV2 to TRBJ2-3; no reliable D call. Trimming removed 5 bases at V and 2 bases at J, with 5 bases between. The CDR3 length is 12 residues. Germline CDR1 reads SNHLY; CDR2 reads FYNNEI. DNA of the CDR3: TGTGCCAGCAGTACATACACAGATACGCAGTATTTT. It codes for CASSTYTDTQYF.

The chain is built from TRBV30 and TRBJ1-3; D is unresolved. In germline, CDR1 is GTSNPN, CDR2 SVGIG (reference sequence). Trimming pared 4 bases from V and 0 bases from J, leaving 10 bases between. This CDR3 is built from 14 residues. In DNA, the CDR3 is TGTGCCTGGACGTGGCACACCTCTGGAAACACCATATATTTT. Encoded protein: CAWTWHTSGNTIYF.

The chain combines TRBV9 with TRBJ2-1, with a possible D match to TRBD1 (6 bases). CDR1 SGDLS and CDR2 YYNGEE come from the germline V gene. V shed 2 bases and J shed 3 bases, with 15 bases lying between them. The CDR3 extends over 16 amino acids. CDR3 nucleotide sequence: TGTGCCAGCAGCGTCACCGGAAGGGGGTACTACAATGAGCAGTTCTTC. Amino acids: CASSVTGRGYYNEQFF.

The V gene is TRBV30, the J gene TRBJ1-2; weak D call: TRBD1 (5 bases). Germline V gene data show CDR1 as GTSNPN and CDR2 as SVGIG (reference sequence). This CDR3 contains 13 residues. Trimming pared 2 bases from V and 8 bases from J, leaving 15 bases between. CDR3 amino acids: CAWSRDRPSGYTF. CDR3 bases: TGTGCCTGGAGTAGGGACCGGCCCTCGGGCTACACCTTC.

The chain uses TRBV11-2 and TRBJ2-1; D not resolved. CDR1 and CDR2 (germline): SGHAT, FQNNGV. The V end lost 0 bases, the J end lost 12 bases, and 15 bases lay between the germline ends. The CDR3 covers 14 residues. The CDR3 DNA follows: TGTGCCAGCAGCTTAGAAGTCCAATCGGTTTGGCAGTTCTTC. As protein: CASSLEVQSVWQFF.

The rearrangement links TRBV3-1 to TRBJ2-4, with D possibly being TRBD1 or TRBD2 (5 bases each). The germline V gene encodes CDR1 LGHDT and CDR2 YNNKEL (reference sequence). The CDR3 sequence is 14 residues long. Trimming cost V 3 bases and J 7 bases, with 13 bases left between them. CDR3 protein: CASSQGVQVNIQYF. Written as DNA, the CDR3 is TGTGCCAGCAGCCAGGGGGTCCAAGTTAACATTCAGTACTTC. The full variable domain, rest sourced from reference TRBV3-1 and TRBJ2-4, is DTAVSQTPKYLVTQMGNDKSIKCEQNLGHDTMYWYKQDSKKFLKIMFSYNNKELIINETVPNRFSPKSPDKAHLNLHINSLELGDSAVYFCASSQGVQVNIQYFGAGTRLSVL.